These 22 T cell receptor beta chains were sequenced from one sample in a study of cytomegalovirus exposure and HLA in healthy donors. Both 60 Vbeta primers and 13 Jbeta primers went into the PCR. The assay was immunoSEQ multiplex PCR, and TCRdb's table has in-frame clones only and misses some. The sample lists under 150,000 clones, about 80% seen once, with about 1.5% in the top ten. Sequenced sample: PBMCs. Receptors originate from a man aged 25-45 years in good health and CMV-seropositive.

This chain joins TRBV6-1 and TRBJ2-3; 8 positions match TRBD2. The length of the CDR3 is 15 residues. Germline V gene data show CDR1 as MNHNS and CDR2 as SASEGT. The V segment lost 8 bases and the J segment 1 base; nucleotides outside the gene matches: 8. The CDR3 nucleotides are TGTGCCAGCGGGGATAGCGGGATCCGCACAGATACGCAGTATTTT. Its protein is CASGDSGIRTDTQYF.

V is TRBV2 and J is TRBJ2-7, with TRBD2 matching over 9 bases. CDR1 and CDR2 from the germline V gene are SNHLY and FYNNEI. Trimming cost V 6 bases and J 1 base; bases outside gene matches: 4. This CDR3 comprises 14 residues. The CDR3 spells CASSEREESYEQYF. The CDR3, as DNA: TGTGCCAGCAGCGAGCGGGAGGAGTCCTACGAGCAGTACTTC.

The V gene is TRBV7-9, the J gene TRBJ2-7; 7 positions agree with TRBD1. V was clipped by 5 bases and J by 6 bases; unmatched bases: 10. The germline CDR1 and CDR2 sequences are SEHNR and FQNEAQ (reference sequence). CDR3 length equals 14 residues. CDR3 residues: CASSRSDRTGEQYF. In nucleotides, the CDR3 is TGTGCCAGCAGCCGTTCGGACAGGACGGGCGAGCAGTACTTC. Looking up the rest from reference TRBV7-9 and TRBJ2-7 gives the full variable domain: DTGVSQNPRHKITKRGQNVTFRCDPISEHNRLYWYRQTLGQGPEFLTYFQNEAQLEKSRLLSDRFSAERPKGSFSTLEIQRTEQGDSAMYLCASSRSDRTGEQYFGPGTRLTVT.

This clone has more than one count but fewer than ten. The chain couples TRBV5-4 to TRBJ2-7; weak D call: TRBD1 (5 bases). The CDR3 spans 13 residues. Germline CDR1 is SGHNT and CDR2 is YYREEE (reference sequence). Trimming removed 0 bases from V and 6 bases from J, with 10 bases in between. In nucleotides, the CDR3 is TGTGCCAGCAGCTTGGCCCAGGGCGGCGAGCAGTACTTC. This sequence encodes CASSLAQGGEQYF.

Comment on this clone: A junction boundary mismatches the germline segment, possibly from a read error. Other nucleotide sequences from this sample produce the same CDR3. The chain employs TRBV27 and TRBJ2-7; TRBD2 agrees at 11 bases. The CDR3 consists of 12 residues. The germline gives CDR1 MNHEY, CDR2 SMNVEV (reference sequence). The CDR3 nucleotides read TGCGCCAGCGGGACTAGCGGCTACGAGCAGTACTTC. This gives the protein CASGTSGYEQYF.

This chain uses TRBV7-2 with TRBJ1-3, with D unresolved. V dropped 1 base and J dropped 4 bases, with 14 bases sitting between them. Germline V gene sequence: CDR1 SGHTA, CDR2 FQGNSA. The CDR3 runs to 16 residues. In DNA, the CDR3 is TGTGCCAGCAGCTTAGAGTTGGTCAACACAGGAAACACCATATATTTT. Its protein product is CASSLELVNTGNTIYF.

The V call is TRBV19, the J call TRBJ2-7; TRBD2 is a possible D gene (5 bases). Germline values: CDR1 LNHDA, CDR2 SQIVND (reference sequence). The length of the CDR3 is 17 residues. The V gene lost 2 bases and the J gene lost 2 bases, with 19 bases spanning the gap. Written as DNA, the CDR3 is TGTGCCAGTAGTATAATAGGCGGGCCCCGAAGTCCCTACGAGCAGTACTTC. As protein: CASSIIGGPRSPYEQYF.

The rearrangement uses TRBV7-2 and TRBJ2-7, with D perhaps matching TRBD2 (5 bases). Trimming pared 3 bases from V and 3 bases from J, leaving 12 bases between. The CDR3 is 14 amino acids. In germline, CDR1 is SGHTA, CDR2 FQGNSA. CDR3 in DNA: TGTGCCAGCAGCTTCAGATTCCGGGACTACGAGCAGTACTTC. Translated: CASSFRFRDYEQYF.

The rearrangement links TRBV2 to TRBJ1-2; maybe TRBD1 (5 bases). Trimming pared 0 bases from V and 4 bases from J, leaving 12 bases between. The CDR3 runs to 15 residues. CDR1 SNHLY and CDR2 FYNNEI come from the germline V gene. CDR3 protein: CASSEALRGGYGYTF. CDR3 in DNA: TGTGCCAGCAGTGAAGCGCTCCGGGGGGGCTATGGCTACACCTTC.

The chain couples TRBV7-6 to TRBJ2-1; 7 bases line up with TRBD2. Germline trimming cut 0 bases from V and 9 bases from J; bases unmatched to any gene: 14. Per germline, CDR1 SGHVS and CDR2 FNYEAQ. The CDR3 length is 17 residues. CDR3: CASSLAGPAGRTSEQFF. CDR3 bases: TGTGCCAGCAGCTTAGCGGGCCCAGCGGGGAGGACGAGTGAGCAGTTCTTC.

The rearrangement uses TRBV7-8 and TRBJ2-5; D is uncertain. Trimming shortened V by 3 bases and J by 4 bases, and 3 bases separated the two germline ends. The length of the CDR3 is 11 residues. From germline, CDR1 is SGHVS and CDR2 FQNEAQ. In DNA, the CDR3 is TGTGCCAGCAGCTTCAGAGAGACCCAGTACTTC. This sequence encodes CASSFRETQYF.

The chain recombines TRBV5-6 with TRBJ1-1, with a tentative D call TRBD1 (5 bases). The CDR3 loop spans 13 amino acids. Germline V gene lookup returns CDR1 SGHDT and CDR2 YYEEEE. Trimming pared 3 bases from V and 4 bases from J, leaving 10 bases between. Here the CDR3 reads CASSSVGATEAFF. As DNA, the CDR3 is TGTGCCAGCAGCTCTGTTGGGGCCACTGAAGCTTTCTTT.

The genes are TRBV19 and TRBJ2-7; 7 bases agree with TRBD1. This CDR3 region has 14 residues. CDR1 is LNHDA and CDR2 is SQIVND in the germline V gene (reference sequence). V was pared by 7 bases and J by 1 base, with 7 bases of the junction left unmatched. The CDR3 sequence is CASTQTGPSYEQYF. As DNA, the CDR3 is TGTGCCAGTACACAGACAGGGCCTTCCTACGAGCAGTACTTC.

The chain joins TRBV28 to TRBJ2-3; D is perhaps TRBD2 (6 bases). Germline V gene sequence: CDR1 MDHEN, CDR2 SYDVKM. The CDR3 spans 14 residues. The V end lost 7 bases, the J end lost 7 bases, and 18 bases lay between the germline ends. The CDR3 reads CASTRTTGDYTQYF. CDR3 bases: TGTGCCAGCACCAGGACCACGGGAGATTATACGCAGTATTTT. Variable domain in full (rest from reference TRBV28 and TRBJ2-3): DVKVTQSSRYLVKRTGEKVFLECVQDMDHENMFWYRQDPGLGLRLIYFSYDVKMKEKGDIPEGYSVSREKKERFSLILESASTNQTSMYLCASTRTTGDYTQYFGPGTRLTVL.

Note on this clone: One end of the junction varies from germline; a read error may be responsible. The V and J genes are TRBV7-9 and TRBJ2-7; D gene uncertain. The germline gives CDR1 SEHNR, CDR2 FQNEAQ (reference sequence). The CDR3 length is 16 residues. The CDR3 spells CSSSQQPSRPSYEQYF. In DNA form, the CDR3 reads TGTTCCAGCAGCCAACAACCTAGTCGGCCTTCCTACGAGCAGTACTTC.

This chain joins TRBV2 and TRBJ2-1; no firm D call. Deletions cut 3 bases from V and 0 bases from J, with 12 bases between. The CDR3 totals 16 residues. The germline gives CDR1 SNHLY, CDR2 FYNNEI. CDR3 sequence: CASSDDAASSYNEQFF. The CDR3 bases are TGTGCCAGCAGTGACGATGCGGCAAGCTCCTACAATGAGCAGTTCTTC.

The rearrangement uses TRBV6-1 and TRBJ1-5; 9 bases map to TRBD1. Per germline, CDR1 MNHNS and CDR2 SASEGT. After removal of 8 bases from V and 1 base from J, the junction contained 6 bases not matched to a gene. The CDR3 has 15 amino acids. The CDR3 region is CASGRDRDSNQPQHF. For the CDR3, the DNA is TGTGCCAGCGGGAGGGACAGGGACAGCAATCAGCCCCAGCATTTT.

The rearrangement uses TRBV5-1 and TRBJ2-2; TRBD1 is a possible D gene (6 bases). The CDR3 is made up of 15 amino acids. Trimming stripped 6 bases from V and 1 base from J, with 13 bases between. In germline, CDR1 is SGHRS, CDR2 YFSETQ. CDR3 DNA sequence: TGCGCCAGCACTACCGGGACACTGAACACCGGGGAGCTGTTTTTT. Translated, it gives CASTTGTLNTGELFF.

The chain links TRBV15 to TRBJ2-3; 7 bases agree with TRBD1. Germline values: CDR1 LNHNV, CDR2 YYDKDF (reference sequence). V shed 3 bases and J 2 bases; nucleotides not matched to a gene: 2. The CDR3 is 14 residues long. Here the CDR3 DNA reads TGTGCCACCAGCAGGGGACAGTTCACAGATACGCAGTATTTT. Encoded protein: CATSRGQFTDTQYF.

The genes are TRBV7-3 and TRBJ2-2; 7 positions agree with TRBD2. Germline-derived CDR1 and CDR2 are SGHTA and FQGTGA. The CDR3 runs 15 residues. The V and J ends lost 5 bases and 1 base, in that order; junction bases with no gene match: 4. CDR3 sequence reads: CASSLGGMNTGELFF. As DNA, the CDR3 is TGTGCCAGCAGCCTCGGGGGGATGAACACCGGGGAGCTGTTTTTT.

The chain employs TRBV29-1 and TRBJ2-7; 11 nucleotides align to TRBD2. Germline V gene data show CDR1 as SQVTM and CDR2 as ANQGSEA. V shed 1 base, J shed 7 bases, and the junction held 9 bases outside the gene matches. The CDR3 totals 15 residues. In DNA form, the CDR3 reads TGCAGCGTTGAAGTAGGTCTAGCGGGAGGTAGGGAGCAGTACTTC. This sequence encodes CSVEVGLAGGREQYF.

The gene calls are TRBV5-1 and TRBJ2-5, with a weak D call TRBD1 (6 bases). From germline, CDR1 is SGHRS and CDR2 YFSETQ. The CDR3 contains 16 residues. V was cut by 0 bases and J by 1 base, with 13 bases left in between. CDR3 sequence: CASSLAGAVTQETQYF. In nucleotides, the CDR3 is TGCGCCAGCAGCTTGGCAGGGGCGGTAACCCAAGAGACCCAGTACTTC. Supplemented by reference TRBV5-1 and TRBJ2-5, the full variable domain reads KAGVTQTPRYLIKTRGQQVTLSCSPISGHRSVSWYQQTPGQGLQFLFEYFSETQRNKGNFPGRFSGRQFSNSRSEMNVSTLELGDSALYLCASSLAGAVTQETQYFGPGTRLLVL.